This TCR beta chain was profiled in a study of neoadjuvant nivolumab and ipilimumab in lung cancer. General observations from the study: Resected tumors had greater TCR richness and clonality than uninvolved lung.

Of note for this clone: The target antigen is unknown.

In germline, CDR1 is MGHRA, CDR2 YSYEKL. This CDR3 contains 15 residues. The V end was cut by 1 base, the J end by 2 bases, with 12 bases between. Produced via immunoSEQ multiplex PCR; TCRdb's table is partial and in-frame only. Among some 37,000 clones listed, 89% were seen once. The V gene is TRBV4-1, the J gene TRBJ2-7; a weak D match, TRBD2 (6 bases). The starting material was peripheral blood, obtained before neoadjuvant nivolumab, alone or with ipilimumab. This clonotype was sampled from an adult with non-small cell lung cancer. This chain's CDR3 is CASSQGVAATYEQYF. The CDR3 DNA follows: TGCGCCAGCAGCCAAGGGGTAGCGGCTACCTACGAGCAGTACTTC.